The 30 T cell receptor beta chains reported below all come from one sample, sequenced in a study of blood T cell repertoires in COVID-19. The assay was immunoSEQ multiplex PCR, and TCRdb's table has in-frame clones only and misses some. This table has over 200,000 clones, about 80% appearing once. The sequencing sample was made of PBMCs or T cells enriched from blood (not recorded which). The origin of the receptors is a man between 60 and 75 years old who had recovered from COVID-19.

The gene calls are TRBV5-8 and TRBJ1-2; 10 bases align to TRBD1. Germline V gene sequence: CDR1 SGHTS, CDR2 YDEGEE. This CDR3 has 14 amino acids. V lost 4 bases to trimming and J lost 8 bases; unmatched junction nucleotides: 8. The CDR3 nucleotides are TGTGCCAGCAGCCGAAGACAGGGGGCGCGGGGCTACACCTTC. It encodes CASSRRQGARGYTF. The variable domain in full, with the rest retrieved from reference TRBV5-8 and TRBJ1-2, is EAGVTQSPTHLIKTRGQQATLRCSPISGHTSVYWYQQALGLGLQFLLWYDEGEERNRGNFPPRFSGRQFPNYSSELNVNALELEDSALYLCASSRRQGARGYTFGSGTRLTVV.

V gene TRBV18 combines with J gene TRBJ1-2, with 9 bases fitting TRBD1. Unmatched junction bases numbered 12, after V lost 1 base and J lost 3 bases. The CDR3 loop spans 18 amino acids. The germline V gene has CDR1 KGHSH and CDR2 LQKENI. The CDR3 loop is CASSPLSIQTGGDYGYTF. The CDR3 nucleotides are TGTGCCAGCTCACCACTAAGTATCCAAACAGGGGGCGACTATGGCTACACCTTC.

Only one count was recorded for this clone. This sequence joins TRBV7-8 and TRBJ2-1; the D gene is possibly TRBD2 (6 bases). The CDR3 loop spans 14 amino acids. From germline, CDR1 is SGHVS and CDR2 FQNEAQ. Trimming took off 1 base at V and 7 bases at J, with 11 bases between the two ends. CDR3 amino acids: CASSLGLAQNEQFF. The CDR3 DNA sequence: TGTGCCAGCAGCTTAGGGCTAGCGCAAAATGAGCAGTTCTTC. The variable domain in full, completed from reference TRBV7-8 and TRBJ2-1, reads GAGVSQSPRYKVAKRGQDVALRCDPISGHVSLFWYQQALGQGPEFLTYFQNEAQLDKSGLPSDRFFAERPEGSVSTLKIQRTQQEDSAVYLCASSLGLAQNEQFFGPGTRLTVL.

The V gene is TRBV11-2, the J gene TRBJ1-1, with a tentative D call TRBD1 (6 bases). Trimming stripped 2 bases from V and 8 bases from J, with 15 bases between. The CDR3 has 14 residues. The germline gives CDR1 SGHAT, CDR2 FQNNGV. The CDR3 sequence is CASSLWGAGAEAFF. The CDR3 DNA sequence: TGTGCCAGCAGCTTATGGGGTGCAGGGGCCGAAGCTTTCTTT.

V gene TRBV27 combines with J gene TRBJ2-7; a weak D match, TRBD2 (6 bases). V was trimmed by 2 bases and J by 3 bases, leaving 8 bases between them. CDR1 is MNHEY, CDR2 SMNVEV, per germline (reference sequence). This CDR3 is built from 13 residues. The DNA of the CDR3 is TGTGCCAGCAGTTTAGGGGGGAACTACGAGCAGTACTTC. Translation gives CASSLGGNYEQYF.

The CDR3 spells CASSLGIIGGYSGANVLTF. CDR3 nucleotides: TGTGCCAGCAGCTTAGGTATTATAGGAGGATACTCTGGGGCCAACGTCCTGACTTTC. The chain uses TRBV7-2 and TRBJ2-6, with D perhaps matching TRBD2 (5 bases). V was clipped by 1 base and J by 0 bases, with 16 bases between them. The germline V gene has CDR1 SGHTA and CDR2 FQGNSA. The CDR3 is 19 amino acids.

The rearrangement links TRBV30 to TRBJ2-1, with TRBD2 matching over 8 bases. Germline trimming cut 3 bases from V and 5 bases from J; bases unmatched to any gene: 6. The germline CDR1 and CDR2 sequences are GTSNPN and SVGIG (reference sequence). The CDR3 loop spans 14 amino acids. CDR3 in amino acids: CAWRIAGLNNEQFF. The CDR3, as DNA: TGTGCCTGGAGAATAGCGGGACTAAACAATGAGCAGTTCTTC.

V is TRBV7-2 and J is TRBJ2-5, with D perhaps matching TRBD2 (5 bases). The CDR3 is made up of 15 amino acids. Germline V gene lookup returns CDR1 SGHTA and CDR2 FQGNSA. V gave up 2 bases and J gave up 4 bases, with 14 bases separating them. CDR3 in amino acids: CASSLFGENGETQYF. The CDR3, as DNA: TGTGCCAGCAGCTTATTTGGGGAGAACGGAGAGACCCAGTACTTC. The whole variable domain, remainder taken from reference TRBV7-2 and TRBJ2-5, is GAGVSQSPSNKVTEKGKDVELRCDPISGHTALYWYRQSLGQGLEFLIYFQGNSAPDKSGLPSDRFSAERTGGSVSTLTIQRTQQEDSAVYLCASSLFGENGETQYFGPGTRLLVL.

The CDR3 coding sequence is TGTGCCAGCATCCCCGGGACAGGGCACAATCAGCCCCAGCATTTT. Translation: CASIPGTGHNQPQHF. The chain recombines TRBV6-6 with TRBJ1-5; 9 bases map to TRBD1. The CDR3 covers 15 residues. After removal of 7 bases from V and 3 bases from J, the junction contained 7 bases not matched to a gene. CDR1 MNHNY and CDR2 SVGAGI come from the germline V gene (reference sequence).

The chain joins TRBV5-1 to TRBJ1-3; 11 nucleotides align to TRBD1. CDR3 length: 15 residues. Germline loops: CDR1 SGHRS, CDR2 YFSETQ. The trim removed 5 bases at V and 3 bases at J, leaving 4 bases unmatched. In nucleotides, the CDR3 is TGCGCCAGCAGTTGGACAGGGGGCAATGGAAACACCATATATTTT. It encodes CASSWTGGNGNTIYF.

The rearrangement uses TRBV6-2 or TRBV6-3 and TRBJ1-2; D not resolved. Germline V CDR1 and CDR2: MNHEY, SVGEGT. The CDR3 covers 12 residues. The germline V and J ends were trimmed by 6 bases and 7 bases, with 12 bases remaining between them. The CDR3 coding sequence is TGTGCCAGCAGCTCGGGATATAGTGGCTACACCTTC. Protein product: CASSSGYSGYTF.

The gene calls are TRBV5-1 and TRBJ1-2; TRBD1 might be the D (6 bases). In germline, CDR1 is SGHRS, CDR2 YFSETQ. CDR3 length equals 16 residues. V gave up 4 bases and J gave up 4 bases, with 20 bases separating them. The CDR3, as DNA: TGCGCCAGCAGCCCGCGGCCGAGGGGGACGGGCTATGGCTACACCTTC. It yields the protein CASSPRPRGTGYGYTF.

The genes are TRBV5-1 and TRBJ1-4; D ambiguous. The CDR3 is 16 amino acids. CDR1 and CDR2 from the germline V gene are SGHRS and YFSETQ. Trimming left V 4 bases short and J 5 bases short, with 18 bases between. For the CDR3, the DNA is TGCGCCAGCAGCCAGGCTTTGGGAGCCCTAAATGAAAAACTGTTTTTT. Translating it yields CASSQALGALNEKLFF.

In DNA form, the CDR3 reads TGCAGCGTTACCCATGGCGGGGTGAACACTGAAGCTTTCTTT. Encoded protein: CSVTHGGVNTEAFF. The chain has TRBV29-1 and TRBJ1-1; D remains unclear. CDR3 size: 14 residues. Germline assignment: CDR1 SQVTM and CDR2 ANQGSEA. Between the trimmed V and J ends, which lost 5 bases and 0 bases, there was a span of 13 bases.

The chain joins TRBV11-2 to TRBJ2-3; 11 bases fit TRBD1. Germline CDR1 SGHAT, CDR2 FQNNGV. The CDR3 is 15 residues long. Losses at the gene ends were 5 bases for V and 4 bases for J; bases not matched to a gene: 5. The CDR3 bases are TGTGCCAGCAGCCTCAGGGGACAGGGGGCAGATACGCAGTATTTT. Protein sequence: CASSLRGQGADTQYF. Filled out from reference TRBV11-2 and TRBJ2-3, the complete variable domain reads EAGVAQSPRYKIIEKRQSVAFWCNPISGHATLYWYQQILGQGPKLLIQFQNNGVVDDSQLPKDRFSAERLKGVDSTLKIQPAKLEDSAVYLCASSLRGQGADTQYFGPGTRLTVL.

This clone was counted once. This rearrangement joins TRBV5-1 to TRBJ1-2, with TRBD1 matching 9 bases. Germline trimming cut 4 bases from V and 4 bases from J; bases unmatched to any gene: 8. The CDR3 has 15 residues. The V gene's germline CDR1 is SGHRS and CDR2 YFSETQ. CDR3 residues: CASSTRQGEVYGYTF. The CDR3 region has the DNA TGCGCCAGCAGCACGCGACAGGGGGAAGTCTATGGCTACACCTTC.

The gene calls are TRBV7-2 and TRBJ1-2, with TRBD1 matching 8 bases. The V gene's germline CDR1 is SGHTA and CDR2 FQGNSA. The CDR3 is made up of 14 amino acids. V was pared by 3 bases and J by 4 bases, with 4 bases of the junction left unmatched. This chain's CDR3 is CASSFPGGVYGYTF. The CDR3 DNA sequence: TGTGCCAGCAGCTTCCCAGGGGGCGTCTATGGCTACACCTTC.

This chain joins TRBV5-1 and TRBJ1-4; the match to TRBD1 covers 7 bases. This CDR3 has 15 amino acids. The V gene's germline CDR1 is SGHRS and CDR2 YFSETQ. With V trimmed by 0 bases and J by 3 bases, 2 bases remained unmatched. The CDR3 region is CASSLGDRPNEKLFF. The DNA of the CDR3 is TGCGCCAGCAGCTTGGGGGACAGACCTAATGAAAAACTGTTTTTT.

Notes on this clone: Other DNA sequences from this sample encode an identical CDR3 as well. The chain links TRBV27 to TRBJ1-1; perhaps TRBD1 as D (5 bases). The V gene lost 2 bases and the J gene lost 5 bases, with 12 bases spanning the gap. CDR1 is MNHEY and CDR2 is SMNVEV in the germline V gene (reference sequence). The CDR3 runs 14 residues. The CDR3, as DNA: TGTGCCAGCAGTTTACAGGGTTGGGGAACTGAAGCTTTCTTT. It codes for CASSLQGWGTEAFF.

The chain is built from TRBV18 and TRBJ2-7; TRBD1 aligns across 12 bases. V was pared by 3 bases and J by 5 bases, with 5 bases of the junction left unmatched. This CDR3 is 15 amino acids long. The V gene's germline CDR1 is KGHSH and CDR2 LQKENI. The CDR3 region has the DNA TGTGCCAGCTCACCCGGGACAGGGGGCTGGGACGAGCAGTACTTC. It yields the protein CASSPGTGGWDEQYF. The full variable domain, rest sourced from reference TRBV18 and TRBJ2-7, is NAGVMQNPRHLVRRRGQEARLRCSPMKGHSHVYWYRQLPEEGLKFMVYLQKENIIDESGMPKERFSAEFPKEGPSILRIQQVVRGDSAAYFCASSPGTGGWDEQYFGPGTRLTVT.

The genes are TRBV9 and TRBJ2-3; 9 bases are a match to TRBD2. The CDR3 totals 17 residues. With 3 bases clipped from V and 3 bases from J, the junction kept 11 bases outside the gene matches. Per the germline V gene, CDR1 is SGDLS and CDR2 is YYNGEE. Here the CDR3 DNA reads TGTGCCAGCAGCGAAGACGCGGGGGGGCTACCGACAGATACGCAGTATTTT. Its protein product is CASSEDAGGLPTDTQYF.

The chain uses TRBV6-1 and TRBJ1-2; D gene ambiguous. V was clipped by 2 bases and J by 2 bases, with 9 bases between them. The CDR3 runs 14 residues. Germline V gives CDR1 MNHNS, CDR2 SASEGT. Here the CDR3 DNA reads TGTGCCAGCAGTGAATCGACGGGGAACTATGGCTACACCTTC. It specifies CASSESTGNYGYTF.

V and J are TRBV5-4 and TRBJ1-2; D is uncertain. The CDR3 extends over 18 amino acids. V lost 3 bases to trimming and J lost 0 bases, with 21 bases between them. CDR1 SGHNT and CDR2 YYREEE come from the germline V gene (reference sequence). The CDR3 here is CASSSTRLTTLTNYGYTF. The CDR3 DNA sequence: TGTGCCAGCAGCTCAACGAGACTTACCACCCTTACTAACTATGGCTACACCTTC. The entire variable domain, with the rest obtained from reference TRBV5-4 and TRBJ1-2, is as follows: ETGVTQSPTHLIKTRGQQVTLRCSSQSGHNTVSWYQQALGQGPQFIFQYYREEENGRGNFPPRFSGLQFPNYSSELNVNALELDDSALYLCASSSTRLTTLTNYGYTFGSGTRLTVV.

Turning to this clone: Additional DNA sequences in this sample encode the identical CDR3. The rearrangement links TRBV6-5 to TRBJ1-1; 7 bases are shared with TRBD1. Germline V gene lookup returns CDR1 MNHEY and CDR2 SVGAGI. Losses at the gene ends were 5 bases for V and 5 bases for J; bases not matched to a gene: 5. The CDR3 is 13 amino acids. The CDR3 DNA reads as TGTGCCAGCAGTCCTCCACAGGGGACTGAAGCTTTCTTT. Residues: CASSPPQGTEAFF.

The chain links TRBV12-3 or TRBV12-4 to TRBJ2-1, with TRBD2 as a possible D gene (5 bases). The CDR3 extends over 13 amino acids. Trimming shortened V by 3 bases and J by 10 bases, and 13 bases separated the two germline ends. In DNA, the CDR3 is TGTGCCAGCAGTTTGTCACTAGACGGGGAGCAGTTCTTC. The encoded protein is CASSLSLDGEQFF.

This chain links TRBV7-2 with TRBJ1-3, with D maybe TRBD1 (5 bases). Germline V gene lookup returns CDR1 SGHTA and CDR2 FQGNSA. This CDR3 comprises 16 residues. V lost 2 bases to trimming and J lost 0 bases, with 11 bases between them. This CDR3 reads CASSLRGSSSGNTIYF. DNA of the CDR3: TGTGCCAGCAGCTTAAGGGGCAGTTCCTCTGGAAACACCATATATTTT.

The chain has TRBV11-3 and TRBJ1-6, with TRBD1 matching 9 bases. Germline lookup yields CDR1 SGHNT and CDR2 YENEEA. The CDR3 covers 14 residues. The V gene end was trimmed by 5 bases and the J gene end by 8 bases; junction bases not matched to a gene: 4. The CDR3 sequence is CASSPRTGDSPLHF. CDR3 nucleotide sequence: TGTGCCAGCAGCCCACGGACAGGGGATTCACCCCTCCACTTT. The entire variable domain, with the rest obtained from reference TRBV11-3 and TRBJ1-6, is as follows: EAGVVQSPRYKIIEKKQPVAFWCNPISGHNTLYWYLQNLGQGPELLIRYENEEAVDDSQLPKDRFSAERLKGVDSTLKIQPAELGDSAVYLCASSPRTGDSPLHFGNGTRLTVT.

This clone is a singleton in its sample. The chain links TRBV6-2 or TRBV6-3 to TRBJ2-4; D gene uncertain. The CDR3 loop spans 15 amino acids. Germline V gives CDR1 MNHEY, CDR2 SVGEGT. The germline V and J ends were trimmed by 4 bases and 3 bases, with 13 bases remaining between them. The CDR3 DNA is TGTGCCAGCAGTTCCATGGCTTTTGACAAAAACATTCAGTACTTC. Protein: CASSSMAFDKNIQYF.

The genes are TRBV27 and TRBJ1-2; a possible D gene is TRBD1 (6 bases). The V gene's germline CDR1 is MNHEY and CDR2 SMNVEV (reference sequence). The CDR3 is 15 residues long. V was shortened by 2 bases and J by 0 bases, with 10 bases between the two germline ends. The CDR3: CASSLSQGSNYGYTF. Written as DNA, the CDR3 is TGTGCCAGCAGTTTAAGTCAGGGGTCTAACTATGGCTACACCTTC.

The rearrangement joins TRBV13 to TRBJ1-1; TRBD1 is a possible D gene (6 bases). This CDR3 contains 18 residues. The ends were cut back, 3 bases at V and 4 bases at J, with 24 bases in the middle. The germline V gene has CDR1 PRHDT and CDR2 FYEKMQ (reference sequence). As DNA, the CDR3 is TGTGCCAGCAGCTTCATGGGGGGGTACAGGGATTTAGTCACTGAAGCTTTCTTT. It is translated as CASSFMGGYRDLVTEAFF. Supplemented by reference TRBV13 and TRBJ1-1, the full variable domain reads AAGVIQSPRHLIKEKRETATLKCYPIPRHDTVYWYQQGPGQDPQFLISFYEKMQSDKGSIPDRFSAQQFSDYHSELNMSSLELGDSALYFCASSFMGGYRDLVTEAFFGQGTRLTVV.